Presented here are 24 T cell receptor beta chains from one specimen sequenced in a study of T cells in Graves' hyperthyroidism and ophthalmopathy. Amplified regions were TCR beta CDR3 sequences from RNA transcripts. The TCR CDR3 first-round RT-PCR relied on the HTBI primer set. TCRdb re-derived calls from the multiplex PCR reads in MiXCR, one entry per CDR3 protein. The sample records fewer than 550,000 distinct CDR3 sequences, roughly 25% being singletons. Sequencing was performed on blood. The receptors were sampled from a woman in her 30s with Graves' ophthalmopathy.

V usage is TRBV12-3 or TRBV12-4 and J usage is TRBJ1-3; a weak D match, TRBD1 (6 bases). This CDR3 has 13 amino acids. Trimming cost V 9 bases and J 1 base, with 10 bases left between them. Here the CDR3 DNA reads TGTGCCAGTCTTACAGGGTCTGGAAACACCATATATTTT. Translating it yields CASLTGSGNTIYF.

At least ten counts were recorded for this clonotype. The chain links TRBV2 to TRBJ2-7, with a possible D match to TRBD2 (6 bases). The V end was cut by 3 bases, the J end by 1 base, with 10 bases between. This CDR3 is built from 14 residues. Germline CDR1 reads SNHLY; CDR2 reads FYNNEI. The CDR3: CASSERGQSYEQYF. In nucleotides, the CDR3 is TGTGCCAGCAGTGAGCGGGGTCAGTCCTACGAGCAGTACTTC.

The gene calls are TRBV5-1 and TRBJ2-7; tentatively, D is TRBD2 (6 bases). V was shortened by 0 bases and J by 2 bases, with 9 bases between the two germline ends. Germline V lookup: CDR1 SGHRS, CDR2 YFSETQ. This CDR3 has 14 residues. The CDR3 region has the DNA TGCGCCAGCAGCTTGGGTAGCGGCCCCTACGAGCAGTACTTC. This translates into CASSLGSGPYEQYF.

This clonotype was picked up many times. The V and J genes are TRBV14 and TRBJ2-1; unclear D gene. Germline V gene sequence: CDR1 SGHDN, CDR2 FVKESK. Trimming removed 2 bases at V and 7 bases at J, with 6 bases between. CDR3 length: 12 amino acids. CDR3 amino acids: CASSQPENEQFF. CDR3 DNA sequence: TGTGCCAGCAGCCAACCAGAAAATGAGCAGTTCTTC.

The rearrangement uses TRBV12-3 or TRBV12-4 and TRBJ1-1, with D unresolved. V was pared by 7 bases and J by 0 bases, with 15 bases between. CDR3 length equals 15 residues. The CDR3 DNA is TGTGCCAGCACCAAAGTTGCCAGTATGAACACTGAAGCTTTCTTT. Translated, it gives CASTKVASMNTEAFF.

Comment on this clonotype: One end of the junction fails to match germline, which may point to a read error. The chain uses TRBV5-1 and TRBJ2-2; either TRBD1 or TRBD2 may supply D (6 bases each). CDR1 SGHRS and CDR2 YFSETQ come from the germline V gene. The CDR3 totals 14 residues. The CDR3 reads CASSLGGSSGDLFF. Written as DNA, the CDR3 is TGCGCCAGCAGCTTAGGGGGGAGCTCCGGGGATCTGTTTTTT. The variable domain in full, completed from reference TRBV5-1 and TRBJ2-2, reads KAGVTQTPRYLIKTRGQQVTLSCSPISGHRSVSWYQQTPGQGLQFLFEYFSETQRNKGNFPGRFSGRQFSNSRSEMNVSTLELGDSALYLCASSLGGSSGDLFFGEGSRLTVL.

There are many counts of this clonotype. The V and J genes are TRBV30 and TRBJ2-7; TRBD1 agrees at 7 bases. The CDR3 loop spans 13 amino acids. Trimming removed 3 bases from V and 5 bases from J; junction bases left unmatched: 7. Germline CDR1 GTSNPN, CDR2 SVGIG (reference sequence). DNA of the CDR3: TGTGCCTGGAGCCCCGACAGGGCTAACGAGCAGTACTTC. Translation gives CAWSPDRANEQYF.

The sample holds many counts of this clonotype. The rearrangement links TRBV2 to TRBJ2-6, with D uncertain. Trimming cost V 7 bases and J 5 bases, with 12 bases left between them. The CDR3 is 14 residues long. Per the germline V gene, CDR1 is SNHLY and CDR2 is FYNNEI. The CDR3 sequence is CASIEDLWANVLTF. CDR3 coding DNA: TGTGCCAGCATCGAGGACCTCTGGGCCAACGTCCTGACTTTC.

This sequence joins TRBV5-1 and TRBJ1-3, with TRBD1 matching 7 bases. The V gene end was trimmed by 0 bases and the J gene end by 1 base; junction bases not matched to a gene: 4. Germline lookup yields CDR1 SGHRS and CDR2 YFSETQ. CDR3 size: 16 residues. The chain's CDR3 is CASSLEGTASGNTIYF. DNA for the CDR3: TGCGCCAGCAGCTTGGAGGGGACAGCGTCTGGAAACACCATATATTTT.

This clonotype was counted many times. The chain employs TRBV6-1 and TRBJ2-5; 7 positions match TRBD2. Germline V CDR1 and CDR2: MNHNS, SASEGT. J gave up 1 base and V 3 bases, and 5 bases lay outside the gene matches. There are 15 residues in the CDR3. CDR3: CASSDASGAQETQYF. As DNA, the CDR3 is TGTGCCAGCAGTGATGCCAGCGGGGCCCAAGAGACCCAGTACTTC.

The chain employs TRBV5-8 and TRBJ1-5; D is ambiguous. CDR3 length: 15 residues. CDR1 and CDR2 from the germline V gene are SGHTS and YDEGEE. Trimming left V 2 bases short and J 3 bases short, with 12 bases between. Written as DNA, the CDR3 is TGTGCCAGCAGCTTTTCCCAAGGTCCCAATCAGCCCCAGCATTTT. Encoded protein: CASSFSQGPNQPQHF.

The V and J genes are TRBV12-3 or TRBV12-4 and TRBJ1-1, with TRBD1 matching 9 bases. The CDR3 extends over 16 amino acids. The V segment lost 6 bases and the J segment 2 bases; nucleotides outside the gene matches: 10. Here the CDR3 DNA reads TGTGCCAGCAGGTTACAGGGGGCGACGGGTAACACTGAAGCTTTCTTT. Translating gives CASRLQGATGNTEAFF.

This clonotype came up once. The rearrangement joins TRBV20-1 to TRBJ1-1, with D uncertain. Trimming left V 0 bases short and J 5 bases short, with 13 bases between. This CDR3 spans 14 amino acids. The germline CDR1 and CDR2 sequences are DFQATT and SNEGSKA (reference sequence). The CDR3: CSAREPGMGTEAFF. In nucleotides, the CDR3 is TGCAGTGCTAGAGAACCCGGGATGGGAACTGAAGCTTTCTTT.

In this sample, this clonotype turned up a few times. One junction end does not reproduce the germline sequence, and a read error may be involved. The genes are TRBV7-7 and TRBJ2-5; a possible D gene is TRBD1 (7 bases). Per germline, CDR1 SSHAT and CDR2 FNYEAQ (reference sequence). This CDR3 contains 13 residues. This CDR3 is CASRGSGAETQYF. DNA of the CDR3: TGTGCTAGCAGGGGGTCGGGGGCTGAGACCCAGTACTTC.

Many counts were recorded for this clonotype. The gene calls are TRBV27 and TRBJ1-1; possibly TRBD1 for D (6 bases). The CDR3 sequence is 13 residues long. The V gene's germline CDR1 is MNHEY and CDR2 SMNVEV (reference sequence). V lost 5 bases, J lost 4 bases, and 11 bases lay in between. The CDR3 bases are TGTGCCAGCAGTACAGGGTTTGTCACTGAAGCTTTCTTT. Protein: CASSTGFVTEAFF.

The chain recombines TRBV15 with TRBJ2-5; TRBD1 is a possible D gene (6 bases). The ends were cut back, 0 bases at V and 4 bases at J, with 12 bases in the middle. The CDR3 loop spans 15 amino acids. Looked up from germline, CDR1 is LNHNV and CDR2 is YYDKDF (reference sequence). CDR3 nucleotide sequence: TGTGCCACCAGCAGAGAACAGGGTCGAGCAGAGACCCAGTACTTC. It codes for CATSREQGRAETQYF.

In its sample, this clonotype was seen many times. The chain is built from TRBV28 and TRBJ1-1; TRBD1 is a possible D gene (6 bases). This CDR3 is built from 17 residues. Germline CDR1 and CDR2: MDHEN and SYDVKM. V was trimmed by 2 bases and J by 5 bases, leaving 21 bases between them. CDR3 amino acids: CASSLGIRRVRGTEAFF. For the CDR3, the DNA is TGTGCCAGCAGTTTAGGGATACGGAGGGTAAGGGGGACTGAAGCTTTCTTT. The full variable domain, in which reference TRBV28 and TRBJ1-1 provide the parts outside the CDR3, is DVKVTQSSRYLVKRTGEKVFLECVQDMDHENMFWYRQDPGLGLRLIYFSYDVKMKEKGDIPEGYSVSREKKERFSLILESASTNQTSMYLCASSLGIRRVRGTEAFFGQGTRLTVV.

The chain combines TRBV28 with TRBJ2-5; D uncertain. The V gene lost 3 bases and the J gene lost 2 bases, with 16 bases spanning the gap. From germline, CDR1 is MDHEN and CDR2 SYDVKM. This CDR3 has 16 amino acids. The CDR3 region has the DNA TGTGCCAGCAGTTTGGAACGAGGTTCGTTACAAGAGACCCAGTACTTC. Its protein product is CASSLERGSLQETQYF.

The sample holds a few counts of this clonotype. In DNA, the CDR3 is TGCAGCGTATGGGGCACTGAAGCTTTCTTT. This codes for CSVWGTEAFF. The rearrangement uses TRBV29-1 and TRBJ1-1; D uncertain. With 6 bases removed from V and 4 bases from J, the gap between germline ends came to 6 bases. CDR3 length: 10 amino acids. Germline loops: CDR1 SQVTM, CDR2 ANQGSEA.

This clonotype was found many times. This chain connects TRBV5-1 to TRBJ2-2, with a possible D match to TRBD1 (5 bases). V was shortened by 5 bases and J by 0 bases, with 8 bases between the two germline ends. Germline V CDR1 and CDR2: SGHRS, YFSETQ. There are 14 residues in the CDR3. In nucleotides, the CDR3 is TGCGCCAGCAGGGACACCGCGAACACCGGGGAGCTGTTTTTT. This codes for CASRDTANTGELFF.

This clonotype was observed many times. The rearrangement links TRBV6-1 to TRBJ1-2; no reliable D call. Germline V gene lookup returns CDR1 MNHNS and CDR2 SASEGT. The V end was cut by 6 bases, the J end by 6 bases, with 14 bases between. This CDR3 has 13 residues. CDR3 bases: TGTGCCAGCAGACGACTCTTGAGTAATGGCTACACCTTC. Protein product: CASRRLLSNGYTF.

There are many counts of this clonotype. CDR3 DNA: TGTGCCAGTAGTACGAGGATCTTCCAGCCCCAGCATTTT. Its translation: CASSTRIFQPQHF. V is TRBV19 and J is TRBJ1-5; no clear D gene. Germline V gene lookup returns CDR1 LNHDA and CDR2 SQIVND (reference sequence). V shed 4 bases and J shed 7 bases, with 11 bases lying between them. The CDR3 runs 13 residues.

This clonotype was observed many times. This sequence joins TRBV6-1 and TRBJ2-5; D unclear. Germline assignment: CDR1 MNHNS and CDR2 SASEGT. The CDR3 spans 13 residues. V lost 10 bases and J lost 0, with 12 bases in between. The CDR3 DNA is TGTGCCAACTCTCCGGCGTACCAAGAGACCCAGTACTTC. Translating gives CANSPAYQETQYF.

This clonotype was observed at least ten times. This chain links TRBV7-2 with TRBJ2-5; unclear D gene. The ends were cut back, 2 bases at V and 5 bases at J, with 9 bases in the middle. The CDR3 is made up of 13 amino acids. Germline values: CDR1 SGHTA, CDR2 FQGNSA. For the CDR3, the DNA is TGTGCCAGCAGCTTATTTGTTACGGAGACCCAGTACTTC. It is translated as CASSLFVTETQYF.